Given below is one T cell receptor (beta chain) in context. V trimming: 5 bases; J trimming: 6 bases; junction bases outside the gene matches: 7. CDR1 and CDR2 from the germline V gene are PRHDT and FYEKMQ (reference sequence). The CDR3 is 16 residues long. The data were taken from a study of regulatory T cells in long-lasting Graves disease. Stated time point: persistent/refractory GD, antithyroid drugs over 5 years with positive TRAb. PBMCs provided the RNA from which the TCR library was made. According to the study, TCR beta libraries were built with iRepertoire HTBI primers and CDR3-region Arm-PCR. TCRdb re-called the multiplex PCR reads with MiXCR, one entry per CDR3 protein. Among more than 300,000 distinct CDR3 sequences listed, around 23% were seen once.

This receptor was identified in a woman aged 35 to 49 with Graves disease. This rearrangement joins TRBV13 to TRBJ2-1, with 13 bases that match TRBD2. The sample consisted of peripheral blood mononuclear cells (PBMCs), taken when the disease was refractory, from a patient treated with antithyroid drugs. CDR3 protein: CASSSGLAGVSNEQFF. Here the CDR3 DNA reads TGTGCCAGCAGCAGTGGACTAGCGGGAGTAAGCAATGAGCAGTTCTTC.